The clone carrying this TCR beta chain was observed a few times. The assay was immunoSEQ multiplex PCR, and TCRdb's table has in-frame clones only and misses some. The sample holds 13,000 to 15,000 clones; around four fifths are singletons and the top ten take 36%. This specimen comes from a study of OX40 agonist ivuxolimab in advanced cancers. Germline V CDR1 and CDR2: SQVTM, ANQGSEA. The CDR3 totals 14 residues. V shed 4 bases and J shed 2 bases, with 12 bases lying between them. It was autoimmune disease history or systemic immunosuppression that excluded patients. This chain links TRBV29-1 with TRBJ2-1; D may be TRBD1 or TRBD2 (5 bases each). The specimen comprised CD4+ or CD8+ T cells sorted from blood, sampled in a trial of the OX40 agonist ivuxolimab. The TCR originated in an adult with an advanced solid tumor such as melanoma, head and neck, liver or kidney cancer. The DNA for the CDR3 is TGCAGCGTTGTGTGGGGGAGCGCCTACAATGAGCAGTTCTTC. Translating it yields CSVVWGSAYNEQFF.